Listed below are T cell receptor beta chains from one sample, sequenced in a study of T cell responses to AZD1222 COVID-19 vaccine. Assay used: immunoSEQ multiplex PCR; TCRdb lists only in-frame clones, some missing. This sample yields about 93,000 clones, of which roughly nine tenths are seen a single time; 2.5% belongs to the top ten. This sample comprised peripheral blood, obtained 28 days after the second AZD1222 dose. Receptors were obtained from an adult who received the AZD1222 COVID-19 vaccine. CDR3s include the opening cysteine and the closing phenylalanine or tryptophan. D genes are given only for firm matches. Not all rows give a size; the values are once, few, many and, for expanded clones, a class.

v_gene	d_gene	abundance	j_gene	CDR3nt	CDR3aa
TRBV5-4	NA	NA	TRBJ1-2	TGTGCCAGCAGCTCATGGGTCAGTCTCCGACATGGCTACACCTTC	CASSSWVSLRHGYTF
TRBV15	NA	NA	TRBJ1-4	TGTGCCACCAGCAGAGATAAGGGAACTAATGAAAAACTGTTTTTT	CATSRDKGTNEKLFF
TRBV6-1	TRBD1	NA	TRBJ1-4	TGTGCCAGCAGTGAAGGAACAGGGGCTGAAAAACTGTTTTTT	CASSEGTGAEKLFF
TRBV5-8	TRBD1	NA	TRBJ1-1	TGTGCCAGCAGCTGGCCGGGACAGCCGAACACTGAAGCTTTCTTT	CASSWPGQPNTEAFF
TRBV6-5	TRBD1	few	TRBJ1-2	TGTGCCAGCAGTTCGAATAACAGGGGGAACTATGGCTACACCTTC	CASSSNNRGNYGYTF
TRBV3-1/TRBV3-2	TRBD2	NA	TRBJ2-1	TGTGCCAGCAGCCAAGATTTGGCCGGGAGGCAAAACAATGAGCAGTTCTTC	CASSQDLAGRQNNEQFF
TRBV6-5	NA	once	TRBJ1-6	TGTGCCAGCAGTTACTCGGCGGCAGGGAATTCACCCCTCCACTTT	CASSYSAAGNSPLHF
TRBV2	NA	NA	TRBJ1-1	TGTGCCAGCAGTGAAGTGATTCAGGACACTGAAGCTTTCTTT	CASSEVIQDTEAFF
TRBV6-5	NA	NA	TRBJ1-1	TGTGCCAGCAGGCAAAGTTATGAAGCTTTCTTT	CASRQSYEAFF
TRBV4-1	NA	NA	TRBJ1-2	TGCGCCAGCAGCCAAGATTGGGCTAACTATGGCTACACCTTC	CASSQDWANYGYTF
TRBV6-5	NA	NA	TRBJ2-7	TGTGCCAGCACTACCTACGAGGGCAGGGGCGAGCAGTACTTC	CASTTYEGRGEQYF
TRBV4-2	TRBD2	few	TRBJ2-3	TGTGCCAGCAGCCAAGCGGCTAGCGGGGGGGGCACAGATACGCAGTATTTT	CASSQAASGGGTDTQYF
TRBV20-1	NA	NA	TRBJ2-5	TGCAGTGCTAGTGGGGAGACCCAGTACTTC	CSASGETQYF
TRBV28	NA	NA	TRBJ2-7	TGTGCCAGCACGGCGGTCCCCTACGAGCAGTACTTC	CASTAVPYEQYF
TRBV6-1	NA	once	TRBJ1-3	TGTGCCAGCAGTGAAGGCGAGGACTCTGGAAACACCATATATTTT	CASSEGEDSGNTIYF
TRBV6-5	TRBD1	NA	TRBJ1-5	TGTGCCAGCAGTTACTCCACAGGGGTTGGGCAGCCCCAGCATTTT	CASSYSTGVGQPQHF
TRBV6-2/TRBV6-3	NA	NA	TRBJ1-5	TGTGCCAGCAGTTACTCAACAGGATCATATAGCAATCAGCCCCAGCATTTT	CASSYSTGSYSNQPQHF
TRBV3-1/TRBV3-2	NA	NA	TRBJ2-5	TGTGCCAGCAGCAATCAAGAGACCCAGTACTTC	CASSNQETQYF
TRBV2	NA	NA	TRBJ1-5	TGTGCCAGCAGTGAGGGGCAGGAGCTTGGCAATCAGCCCCAGCATTTT	CASSEGQELGNQPQHF
TRBV21-1	NA	NA	TRBJ1-1	TGTGCCAGCAGCAAGGGGCTAAAGGGGGGAGGCGACACTGAAGCTTTCTTT	CASSKGLKGGGDTEAFF
TRBV18	TRBD1	NA	TRBJ1-6	TGTGCCAGCTCGGCCTACGGGACAGCTAATTCACCCCTCCACTTT	CASSAYGTANSPLHF
TRBV5-1	NA	NA	TRBJ2-7	TGCGCCAGCAGCTTGGTAGTTGGGCAGGGTCCGAGCTCCTACGAGCAGTACTTC	CASSLVVGQGPSSYEQYF
TRBV12-3/TRBV12-4	NA	NA	TRBJ2-3	TGTGCCAGCAGTTTAGGGGCAGATACGCAGTATTTT	CASSLGADTQYF
TRBV4-2	NA	NA	TRBJ1-1	TGTGCCAGCAGCCAAGGCCGGACCCCAGCTTTCTTT	CASSQGRTPAFF
TRBV12-3/TRBV12-4	TRBD2	NA	TRBJ2-2	TGTGCCAGCGGGACTAGATACACCGGGGAGCTGTTTTTT	CASGTRYTGELFF
TRBV6-1	TRBD1	few	TRBJ1-5	TGTGCCAGCAGGGAACGCCTAGGGCAGGGGGGGCATAGCAATCAGCCCCAGCATTTT	CASRERLGQGGHSNQPQHF
TRBV12-3/TRBV12-4	TRBD1	NA	TRBJ1-1	TGTGCCATCCAAGACAGGGGCGATACTGAAGCTTTCTTT	CAIQDRGDTEAFF
TRBV16	NA	NA	TRBJ2-5	TGTGCCAGCAGCCAATCGAGGGGCCAAGAGACCCAGTACTTC	CASSQSRGQETQYF
TRBV12-5	NA	NA	TRBJ1-1	TGTGCTAGTCAAGGGTTGGGGAAAAATCTAATGAACACTGAAGCTTTCTTT	CASQGLGKNLMNTEAFF
TRBV6-5	NA	NA	TRBJ2-7	TGTGCCAGCAGGAGGGAGGTACAGATTGTCTACGAGCAGTACTTC	CASRREVQIVYEQYF
TRBV5-1	NA	NA	TRBJ2-3	TGCGCCAGCAGGCTCGACCTAGGTGGAGATACGCAGTATTTT	CASRLDLGGDTQYF
TRBV13	NA	NA	TRBJ2-1	TGTGCCAGCAGCTCCCACCACGATGAGCAGTTCTTC	CASSSHHDEQFF
TRBV7-3	NA	few	TRBJ2-2	TGTGCCAGCAGCGCGAATTCCGGGACCCAAGCCGGGGAGCTGTTTTTT	CASSANSGTQAGELFF
TRBV9	NA	NA	TRBJ1-3	TGTGCCAGCAGCCCGTCTGGAAACACCATATATTTT	CASSPSGNTIYF
TRBV11-2	NA	NA	TRBJ2-5	TGTGCCAGCAGCTTATGGGAGACCCAGTACTTC	CASSLWETQYF
TRBV18	NA	NA	TRBJ1-2	TGTGCCAGCTCCCTCACGACAGACAGCGGTAGTGGCTATGGCTACACCTTC	CASSLTTDSGSGYGYTF
TRBV7-9	NA	NA	TRBJ1-1	TGTGCCAGCAGCTTAGCGCTCGGACAACCGCACACTGAAGCTTTCTTT	CASSLALGQPHTEAFF
TRBV15	TRBD1	NA	TRBJ2-7	TGTGCCACCAGCAGAGAGGACAGGCTAAGCTCCTACGAGCAGTACTTC	CATSREDRLSSYEQYF
TRBV12-3/TRBV12-4	TRBD1	NA	TRBJ1-1	TGTGCCAGCAGTCCTGGGACAGCCACTGAAGCTTTCTTT	CASSPGTATEAFF
TRBV2	NA	NA	TRBJ2-3	TGTGCCAGCAGGGCAGGGGTCCTCACAGATACGCAGTATTTT	CASRAGVLTDTQYF
TRBV5-1	TRBD1	few	TRBJ2-3	TGCGCCAGCAGCCCGGGCAGGGACAGCAGCACAGATACGCAGTATTTT	CASSPGRDSSTDTQYF
TRBV30	NA	NA	TRBJ2-7	TGTGCCTTATATTCCCCGGGGCAGGAGAGTCACGAGCAGTACTTC	CALYSPGQESHEQYF
TRBV6-2/TRBV6-3	NA	NA	TRBJ1-5	TGTGCCAGCAGTTACTCTTCAGGGGAGGGTCAGCCCCAGCATTTT	CASSYSSGEGQPQHF
TRBV6-6	NA	NA	TRBJ2-7	TGTGCCAGCAGCCGTCAGTTCGAGCAGTACTTC	CASSRQFEQYF
TRBV20-1	NA	NA	TRBJ1-1	TGCAGTGCGACAGTCACTGAAGCTTTCTTT	CSATVTEAFF
TRBV5-4	NA	NA	TRBJ1-2	TGTGCCAGCAGCTTGGAACAGGTGAACGGCTACACCTTC	CASSLEQVNGYTF
TRBV27	NA	once	TRBJ2-2	TGTGCCAGCAGCCTCGGGGGGCCGGGCACCGGGGAGCTGTTTTTT	CASSLGGPGTGELFF
TRBV5-8	NA	NA	TRBJ1-4	TGTGCCAGCAGCCCCGTCGGCTTTAATGAAAAACTGTTTTTT	CASSPVGFNEKLFF
TRBV3-1/TRBV3-2	TRBD1	NA	TRBJ2-6	TGTGCCAGCAGCCAGGAGACAGGGACTGGGGCCAACGTCCTGACTTTC	CASSQETGTGANVLTF
TRBV6-5	TRBD2	NA	TRBJ2-7	TGTGCCAGCAGTTACTCCGGGACTAGGGTTTCCTACGAGCAGTACTTC	CASSYSGTRVSYEQYF
TRBV5-1	TRBD1	NA	TRBJ1-5	TGCGCCAGCAGCCCTGTCCCGGGACAGGGCAATCAGCCCCAGCATTTT	CASSPVPGQGNQPQHF
TRBV6-6	NA	NA	TRBJ1-4	TGTGCCAGCAGTTACGCAGGGATCGATGAAAAACTGTTTTTT	CASSYAGIDEKLFF